This T cell receptor (beta chain) was sequenced for a study of T cell responses to AZD1222 COVID-19 vaccine. This CDR3 is built from 14 residues. Germline V gene data show CDR1 as DFQATT and CDR2 as SNEGSKA (reference sequence). V was cut by 3 bases and J by 0 bases, with 8 bases left in between. Libraries were prepared by immunoSEQ multiplex PCR; TCRdb keeps only in-frame clonotypes and omits some of them. In the table there are approximately 130,000 clones, approximately 93% of which are singletons. Overall study results and limits: The span of vaccine-associated CD4 TCRs extended across spike, with dominance at 160-218 and 743-854. It should be noted that donors were predominantly white British and more often female, and clonal diversity was possibly underestimated. No repertoire was sampled before or during the peak T cell response, only after it. Spike-specific TCR breadth and depth went up after people got two AZD1222 doses.

Concerning this clone: Antigen unknown.

This material consisted of peripheral blood, taken on day 0 of AZD1222 vaccination. The chain recombines TRBV20-1 with TRBJ1-4, with no clear D. This sequence was found in an adult in good health. The CDR3 spells CSASIGTTNEKLFF. Written as DNA, the CDR3 is TGCAGTGCTAGTATAGGGACAACTAATGAAAAACTGTTTTTT.